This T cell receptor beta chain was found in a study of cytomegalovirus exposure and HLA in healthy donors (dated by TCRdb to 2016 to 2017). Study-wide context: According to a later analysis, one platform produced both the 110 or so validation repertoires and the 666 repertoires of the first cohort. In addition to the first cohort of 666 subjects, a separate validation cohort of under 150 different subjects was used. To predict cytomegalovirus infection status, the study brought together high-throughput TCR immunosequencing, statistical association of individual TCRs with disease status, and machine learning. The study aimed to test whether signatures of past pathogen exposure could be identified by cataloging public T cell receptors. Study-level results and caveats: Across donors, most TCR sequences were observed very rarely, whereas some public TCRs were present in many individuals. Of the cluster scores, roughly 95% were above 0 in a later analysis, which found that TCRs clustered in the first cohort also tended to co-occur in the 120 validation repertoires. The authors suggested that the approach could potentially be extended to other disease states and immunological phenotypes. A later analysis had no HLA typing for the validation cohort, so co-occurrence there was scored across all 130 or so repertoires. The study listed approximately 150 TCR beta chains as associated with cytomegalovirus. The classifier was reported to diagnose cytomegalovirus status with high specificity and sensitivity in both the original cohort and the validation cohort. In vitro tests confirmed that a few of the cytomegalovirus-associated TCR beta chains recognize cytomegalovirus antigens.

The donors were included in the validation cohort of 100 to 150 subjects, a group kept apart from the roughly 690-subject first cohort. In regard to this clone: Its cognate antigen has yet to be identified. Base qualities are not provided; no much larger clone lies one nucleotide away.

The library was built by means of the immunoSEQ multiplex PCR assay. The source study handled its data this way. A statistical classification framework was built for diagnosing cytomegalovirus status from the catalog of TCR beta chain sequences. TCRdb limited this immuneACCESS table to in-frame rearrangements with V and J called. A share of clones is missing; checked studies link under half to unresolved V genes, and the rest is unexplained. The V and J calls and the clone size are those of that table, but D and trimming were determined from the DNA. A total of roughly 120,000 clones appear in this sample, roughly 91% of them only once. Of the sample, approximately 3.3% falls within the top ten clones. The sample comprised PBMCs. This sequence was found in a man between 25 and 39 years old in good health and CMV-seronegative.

The DNA sequence is as follows: TGTGCCAGCAGTTACTCGGGTCTAGCGTCTTACGAGCAGTACTTC. Its translation is CASSYSGLASYEQYF. Recombination connected TRBV6-5 to TRBJ2-7, with a tentative D gene TRBD2 over 6 matching bases. V is pared back by 0 bases and J by 4 bases, with 13 bases lying between the germline termini. CDR1 MNHEY and CDR2 SVGAGI are derived from the germline V gene. The cysteine opens and the phenylalanine closes a CDR3 of 15 amino acids. This entry keeps only the CDR3 DNA: 45 bases, framed from base 1.